This TCR beta chain was identified during a study of T cell repertoires in ileal Crohn's disease. Study context: Per sample, roughly 530 nanograms of biopsy DNA were TCRB immunosequenced. The study, taken as a whole, reports: Compared with non-smokers, active smokers at surgery showed more clonal expansions. Endoscopic recurrence occurred in every patient whose clonality exceeded 26.8%.

Generated by immunoSEQ multiplex PCR, the TCRdb table keeps only in-frame clones and is missing some. The sample carries some 5,200 clones, more than 75% recorded once. Details on this clone: Its cognate antigen is unknown.

The time point here: proximal margin of the surgical specimen (macroscopically non-inflamed). Germline values: CDR1 MGHRA, CDR2 YSYEKL. CDR3 size: 16 residues. V was clipped by 0 bases and J by 2 bases, with 14 bases between them. The chain recombines TRBV4-1 with TRBJ2-7; D gene uncertain. The receptor was isolated from an adult with Crohn's disease. Sequences were obtained from ileal tissue. CDR3 loop: CASSQDPSTFPYEQYF. The CDR3 coding sequence is TGCGCCAGCAGCCAAGATCCCAGTACCTTCCCCTACGAGCAGTACTTC.